The source of this T cell receptor beta chain is a study of blood T cell repertoires in COVID-19. At the level of the study: PBMCs, B-cell-depleted T cells, or T cells provided the cDNA or gDNA that made up the material.

The CDR3 totals 13 residues. V lost 4 bases to trimming and J lost 5 bases, with 10 bases between them. Per the germline V gene, CDR1 is LNHNV and CDR2 is YYDKDF (reference sequence). Cohorts were assigned according to the clinical history that participants reported. In the original processing: Nucleated cell counts were estimated from reference gene primer amplification. TCRdb's copy holds only in-frame clones and misses some; the assay was immunoSEQ multiplex PCR. From that table come the V and J calls and clone size; the DNA was used to work out D and trimming. The sample lists around 310,000 clones, around 92% occurring once.

J is TRBJ2-3 and V is TRBV15, with TRBD2 as a possible D gene (6 bases). The sample consisted of PBMCs or T cells enriched from blood (not recorded which). This receptor was obtained from a woman aged 30 to 39 who had recovered from COVID-19. Here the CDR3 reads CATSIQAGDTQYF. The CDR3 coding sequence is TGTGCCACCAGCATCCAAGCGGGAGATACGCAGTATTTT.